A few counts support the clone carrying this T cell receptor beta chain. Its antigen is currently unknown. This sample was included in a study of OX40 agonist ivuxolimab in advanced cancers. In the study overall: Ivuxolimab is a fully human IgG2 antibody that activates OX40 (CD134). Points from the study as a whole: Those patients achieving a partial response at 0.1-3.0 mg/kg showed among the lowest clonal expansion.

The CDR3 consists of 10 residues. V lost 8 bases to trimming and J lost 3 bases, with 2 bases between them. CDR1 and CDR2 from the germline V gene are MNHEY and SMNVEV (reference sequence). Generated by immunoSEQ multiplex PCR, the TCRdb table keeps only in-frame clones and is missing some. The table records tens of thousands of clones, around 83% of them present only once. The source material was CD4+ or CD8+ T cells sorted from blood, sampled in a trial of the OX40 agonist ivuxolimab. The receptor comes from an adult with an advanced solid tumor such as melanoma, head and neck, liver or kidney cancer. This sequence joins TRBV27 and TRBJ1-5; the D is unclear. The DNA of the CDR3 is TGTGCCAGCTCCAATCAGCCCCAGCATTTT. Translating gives CASSNQPQHF.